This entry is about one T cell receptor beta chain. There is no known antigen for this receptor. No clone much larger than this one lies a single base away; base qualities are absent. The data are from a study of cytomegalovirus exposure and HLA in healthy donors (dated by TCRdb to 2016 to 2017). Looking at the study overall: According to a later analysis, one platform produced both the 120 validation repertoires and the 620 or so repertoires of the first cohort. The study aimed to test whether signatures of past pathogen exposure could be identified by cataloging public T cell receptors. Besides the first cohort of more than 650 subjects, a separate validation cohort made up of 120 different subjects was used. To predict cytomegalovirus infection status, the study brought together high-throughput TCR immunosequencing, statistical association of individual TCRs with disease status, and machine learning. The research as a whole found: Most TCR sequences were seen in very few donors, while some public TCRs were found in many individuals. Cytomegalovirus status was reported to be diagnosed by the classifier with high specificity and sensitivity in both the original and validation cohorts. A later analysis had no HLA typing for the validation cohort, so co-occurrence there was scored across all 130 or so repertoires. In a later analysis, TCRs clustered in the first cohort were found to also tend to co-occur in the 120 or so validation repertoires, with 90% to 95% of cluster scores above 0. In the study, some 160 TCR beta chains were listed as associated with cytomegalovirus. A few of the identified cytomegalovirus-associated TCR beta chains were confirmed in vitro to be specific for cytomegalovirus antigens. According to the authors, the approach could potentially be generalized to other disease states and immunological phenotypes.

The donors belonged to the validation cohort of approximately 130 subjects, which was separate from the approximately 680-subject first cohort. The junction shows trimming of 6 bases on V and 2 bases on J, and the gene matches do not reach 5 bases of it. CDR1 is given as LNHDA and CDR2 as SQIVND, both from the germline V gene (reference sequence). From cysteine to phenylalanine, the CDR3 is 14 amino acids long. The read is trimmed to its CDR3 DNA, 42 bases read in frame from base 1. The library was produced with the immunoSEQ multiplex PCR assay. As for how the authors treated the data: A statistical classification framework was developed to diagnose cytomegalovirus status using the catalog of TCR beta chain sequences. TCRdb provides this immuneACCESS table in a form limited to in-frame rearrangements. Some clones are lacking; in checked studies, under half of them reflect an unresolved V gene, and why the rest are absent is not known. V and J calls and clone size are those listed in that table; D and trimming were worked out from the DNA. Present in this sample are 65,000 to 70,000 clones, 90% to 95% of which were seen just once. The ten largest make up 2.5% to 3.5% of the sample.

This TCR came from a man between 18 and 35 years old in good health and CMV-seronegative. Here the chain combines TRBV19 and TRBJ2-5, with 8 middle bases fitting TRBD1. The source material was PBMCs. The CDR3 reads CASRTGGPQETQYF. The DNA reads as follows: TGTGCCAGTAGAACAGGGGGGCCTCAAGAGACCCAGTACTTC.